This TCR beta chain came from a study of T cell responses to AZD1222 COVID-19 vaccine. The study, taken as a whole, reports: Donors were chiefly white British, with a greater number of females, and clonal diversity was perhaps underestimated.

Germline V gene sequence: CDR1 SGHNT, CDR2 YYREEE (reference sequence). V was pared by 2 bases and J by 2 bases, with 11 bases between. CDR3 length equals 14 residues. Generated by immunoSEQ multiplex PCR, the TCRdb table keeps only in-frame clones and is missing some. The sample gives roughly 120,000 clones, about nine tenths of which show up once; 1% to 1.5% is in the top ten. As for this clone: Its antigen is not known.

This chain connects TRBV5-4 to TRBJ2-7; D tentatively reads TRBD1 or TRBD2 (5 bases each). The TCR comes from an adult in good health. The sequencing used peripheral blood, collected on day 0 of AZD1222 vaccination. The CDR3 DNA is TGTGCCAGCAGCTTAAGAGGGACCCCCTACGAGCAGTACTTC. Translating gives CASSLRGTPYEQYF.